Listed below are T cell receptor beta chains from one sample, sequenced in a study of T cell responses to AZD1222 COVID-19 vaccine. Profiling relied on immunoSEQ multiplex PCR, and the TCRdb table lists in-frame clones only, not all of them. The repertoire holds over 140,000 clones, with nearly 95% as singletons. Sequencing was performed on peripheral blood, taken 28 days after the second AZD1222 dose. The receptors shown here come from an adult who received the AZD1222 COVID-19 vaccine. The CDR3 runs from the conserved cysteine through the conserved F or W. The D gene is left open where the match is weak.

cdr3_aa cdr3_nt j_call d_call v_call
CASSLAGSEAFF TGTGCCAGCAGCCTGGCCGGATCTGAAGCTTTCTTT TRBJ1-1 . TRBV4-2
CASSSTDRNTGELFF TGTGCCAGCAGCTCCACGGACAGGAACACCGGGGAGCTGTTTTTT TRBJ2-2 . TRBV7-8
CAWSPGQRSYEQYF TGTGCCTGGAGTCCGGGACAGCGCTCCTACGAGCAGTACTTC TRBJ2-7 TRBD1 TRBV30
CASSPLAETGELFF TGCGCCAGCAGTCCTCTAGCGGAGACCGGGGAGCTGTTTTTT TRBJ2-2 TRBD2 TRBV23-1
CASSVLSGAYNEQFF TGTGCCAGCAGCGTTCTTAGCGGAGCCTACAATGAGCAGTTCTTC TRBJ2-1 . TRBV9
CATSQSGNYEQYF TGTGCCACCTCACAGTCGGGGAATTACGAGCAGTACTTC TRBJ2-7 . TRBV24-1
CASSFQDREIEAFF TGTGCCAGCAGCTTCCAGGACAGGGAGATTGAAGCTTTCTTT TRBJ1-1 TRBD1 TRBV5-6
CASSRRSGNPSYNEQFF TGTGCCAGCAGCCGTCGGAGCGGAAACCCCTCCTACAATGAGCAGTTCTTC TRBJ2-1 . TRBV3-1/TRBV3-2
CASSQRLAHGYTF TGTGCCAGCAGCCAGAGACTGGCTCACGGCTACACCTTC TRBJ1-2 . TRBV14
CASSPGGSYNSPLHF TGCGCCAGCAGCCCTGGGGGCTCCTATAATTCACCCCTCCACTTT TRBJ1-6 . TRBV5-1